A single sample is the source of the 27 T cell receptor beta chains below, sequenced in a study of OX40 agonist ivuxolimab in advanced cancers. Only in-frame clones appear in the TCRdb table, and some are missing; sequencing was by immunoSEQ multiplex PCR. The table includes more than 50,000 clones, 85% to 90% detected once. This specimen was CD4+ or CD8+ T cells sorted from blood, taken in a trial of the OX40 agonist ivuxolimab. All receptors come from an adult with an advanced solid tumor such as melanoma, head and neck, liver or kidney cancer.

The genes are TRBV6-5 and TRBJ2-5, with D unclear. Germline lookup yields CDR1 MNHEY and CDR2 SVGAGI. The CDR3 covers 13 residues. V lost 6 bases and J lost 3, with 11 bases in between. The CDR3 is CASSRDVEETQYF. The CDR3 coding sequence is TGTGCCAGCAGCCGCGACGTGGAAGAGACCCAGTACTTC.

J is TRBJ2-1 and V is TRBV30; TRBD2 matches 9 bases. The V gene end was trimmed by 2 bases and the J gene end by 9 bases; junction bases not matched to a gene: 11. This CDR3 is 15 amino acids long. CDR1 and CDR2 from the germline V gene are GTSNPN and SVGIG (reference sequence). CDR3 nucleotide sequence: TGTGCCTGGAGTTTGGTAATAGCGGGAGTACCTGAGCAGTTCTTC. It translates to CAWSLVIAGVPEQFF.

This clone has just one count. This chain uses TRBV7-7 with TRBJ2-7; D perhaps matches TRBD1 (6 bases). Trimming removed 2 bases at V and 8 bases at J, with 13 bases between. Germline CDR1 SSHAT, CDR2 FNYEAQ (reference sequence). CDR3 length equals 13 residues. The CDR3 DNA is TGTGCCAGCAGCTTAAGGGCAGGGGAAAAGCAGTACTTC. Translating it yields CASSLRAGEKQYF.

This chain links TRBV7-9 with TRBJ2-5; D gene unclear. V lost 3 bases and J lost 2, with 7 bases in between. This CDR3 has 13 amino acids. Per the germline V gene, CDR1 is SEHNR and CDR2 is FQNEAQ (reference sequence). The CDR3 reads CASSLWQQETQYF. DNA of the CDR3: TGTGCCAGCAGCTTGTGGCAGCAAGAGACCCAGTACTTC.

This chain joins TRBV19 and TRBJ2-1; no clear D gene. V lost 4 bases to trimming and J lost 3 bases, with 4 bases between them. The CDR3 runs 12 residues. Germline CDR1 LNHDA, CDR2 SQIVND (reference sequence). In nucleotides, the CDR3 is TGTGCCAGTAGTACCTACTACAATGAGCAGTTCTTC. This sequence encodes CASSTYYNEQFF.

The V gene is TRBV15, the J gene TRBJ1-4; maybe TRBD1 (5 bases). The germline CDR1 and CDR2 sequences are LNHNV and YYDKDF (reference sequence). V lost 0 bases, J lost 8 bases, and 16 bases lay in between. The length of the CDR3 is 16 residues. CDR3 sequence (DNA): TGTGCCACCAGCAGAGATCTCGGGGGGATGGAGGAAAAACTGTTTTTT. This translates into CATSRDLGGMEEKLFF.

The rearrangement uses TRBV7-6 and TRBJ2-1; the D is unclear. Germline lookup yields CDR1 SGHVS and CDR2 FNYEAQ. V dropped 1 base and J dropped 1 base, with 8 bases sitting between them. The CDR3 length is 15 residues. CDR3 loop: CASSLGTGSYNEQFF. Written as DNA, the CDR3 is TGTGCCAGCAGCTTAGGGACGGGTTCCTACAATGAGCAGTTCTTC.

The chain combines TRBV7-6 with TRBJ2-5; D unclear. Germline assignment: CDR1 SGHVS and CDR2 FNYEAQ. The CDR3 consists of 14 residues. Trimming removed 2 bases at V and 5 bases at J, with 12 bases between. Written as DNA, the CDR3 is TGTGCCAGCAGCTTAATCCGGCTGTCGGAGACCCAGTACTTC. Translation gives CASSLIRLSETQYF.

This chain links TRBV27 with TRBJ2-1, with D uncertain. The germline gives CDR1 MNHEY, CDR2 SMNVEV (reference sequence). V shed 3 bases and J shed 8 bases, with 8 bases lying between them. CDR3 length: 12 amino acids. The CDR3 loop reads CASSFVGDEQFF. The CDR3, as DNA: TGTGCCAGCAGTTTTGTTGGCGATGAGCAGTTCTTC.

The chain's CDR3 is CASSLVRSTEAFF. The CDR3 nucleotides are TGCGCCAGCAGCTTGGTACGGTCCACTGAAGCTTTCTTT. V usage is TRBV5-1 and J usage is TRBJ1-1, with unresolved D. Germline CDR1 reads SGHRS; CDR2 reads YFSETQ. Trimming left V 0 bases short and J 4 bases short, with 7 bases between. The CDR3 is 13 residues long.

A single count supports this clone. The chain recombines TRBV27 with TRBJ1-2; D may be TRBD1 (6 bases). CDR3 length equals 14 residues. Germline V gene lookup returns CDR1 MNHEY and CDR2 SMNVEV (reference sequence). V dropped 10 bases and J dropped 8 bases, with 23 bases sitting between them. The chain's CDR3 is CATSKGQTGGGYTF. The CDR3 nucleotides are TGTGCCACCTCTAAAGGACAGACCGGCGGGGGCTACACCTTC.

V and J are TRBV6-4 and TRBJ2-3; D not certain. Germline loops: CDR1 MRHNA, CDR2 SNTAGT. The CDR3 length is 13 residues. V gave up 0 bases and J gave up 9 bases, with 10 bases separating them. As DNA, the CDR3 is TGTGCCAGCAGTGACTCCCTAAGGTCGACGCAGTATTTT. This gives the protein CASSDSLRSTQYF.

J is TRBJ1-1 and V is TRBV7-6; 7 bases match TRBD1. The trim removed 4 bases at V and 3 bases at J, leaving 11 bases unmatched. CDR3 length: 16 amino acids. The germline V gene has CDR1 SGHVS and CDR2 FNYEAQ. CDR3 bases: TGTGCCAGCAGCTCCGATCCTAGGGGGCTGGACACTGAAGCTTTCTTT. Translating gives CASSSDPRGLDTEAFF.

The V call is TRBV7-9, the J call TRBJ2-1; D not certain. The CDR3 is 12 amino acids. Per germline, CDR1 SEHNR and CDR2 FQNEAQ (reference sequence). V lost 5 bases and J 10 bases, leaving 12 bases between the germline ends. The DNA for the CDR3 is TGTGCCAGCAGCACCGATTCATTAGAGCAGTTCTTC. It encodes CASSTDSLEQFF. Full variable domain (missing parts from reference TRBV7-9 and TRBJ2-1): DTGVSQNPRHKITKRGQNVTFRCDPISEHNRLYWYRQTLGQGPEFLTYFQNEAQLEKSRLLSDRFSAERPKGSFSTLEIQRTEQGDSAMYLCASSTDSLEQFFGPGTRLTVL.

V is TRBV7-3 and J is TRBJ2-3; TRBD2 matches at 7 bases. Germline values: CDR1 SGHTA, CDR2 FQGTGA. The V segment lost 5 bases and the J segment 3 bases; nucleotides outside the gene matches: 8. CDR3 length: 15 amino acids. The CDR3 DNA sequence: TGTGCCAGCAGCCCACTAGCGATCGAAACAGATACGCAGTATTTT. This codes for CASSPLAIETDTQYF.

The rearrangement links TRBV6-5 to TRBJ1-2, with a possible D match to TRBD1 (6 bases). This CDR3 comprises 16 residues. Trimming left V 0 bases short and J 6 bases short, with 17 bases between. The germline gives CDR1 MNHEY, CDR2 SVGAGI. CDR3 loop: CASSYSTYGGPDGYTF. The CDR3 bases are TGTGCCAGCAGTTACTCGACGTACGGGGGCCCTGATGGCTACACCTTC.

This chain uses TRBV4-1 with TRBJ2-7, with TRBD1 as a possible D gene (5 bases). Germline CDR1 MGHRA, CDR2 YSYEKL. V dropped 4 bases and J dropped 3 bases, with 10 bases sitting between them. The CDR3 totals 13 residues. CDR3 sequence (DNA): TGCGCCAGCAGCCTTTCGACAGACTACGAGCAGTACTTC. Translating it yields CASSLSTDYEQYF.

This clone occurred a few times. The chain combines TRBV7-9 with TRBJ1-3, with D possibly TRBD1 on 5 matching bases. Germline V gives CDR1 SEHNR, CDR2 FQNEAQ (reference sequence). This CDR3 contains 15 residues. V was clipped by 5 bases and J by 0 bases, with 11 bases between them. This CDR3 is CASSINRNSGNTIYF. The CDR3 DNA reads as TGTGCCAGCAGCATTAACAGGAACTCTGGAAACACCATATATTTT. Full variable domain (missing parts from reference TRBV7-9 and TRBJ1-3): DTGVSQNPRHKITKRGQNVTFRCDPISEHNRLYWYRQTLGQGPEFLTYFQNEAQLEKSRLLSDRFSAERPKGSFSTLEIQRTEQGDSAMYLCASSINRNSGNTIYFGEGSWLTVV.

V gene TRBV18 combines with J gene TRBJ2-1; D remains ambiguous. Germline loops: CDR1 KGHSH, CDR2 LQKENI. V lost 3 bases and J 0 bases, leaving 9 bases between the germline ends. The CDR3 contains 15 residues. The CDR3 region has the DNA TGTGCCAGCTCACCCCCCCGGAGCTCCTACAATGAGCAGTTCTTC. Its protein is CASSPPRSSYNEQFF.

This clone was observed once. The CDR3 nucleotides read TGTGCCAGCAGTTTCTCGACCGTCCGGGACTATGGCTACACCTTC. Protein sequence: CASSFSTVRDYGYTF. The genes are TRBV6-6 and TRBJ1-2; the D is unclear. This CDR3 region has 15 residues. V gave up 4 bases and J gave up 3 bases, with 15 bases separating them. Looked up from germline, CDR1 is MNHNY and CDR2 is SVGAGI (reference sequence).

This clone has a handful of counts. The chain is built from TRBV18 and TRBJ2-7; possibly TRBD1 for D (6 bases). The V end was cut by 3 bases, the J end by 0 bases, with 15 bases between. The CDR3 totals 16 residues. The germline V gene encodes CDR1 KGHSH and CDR2 LQKENI. CDR3 amino acids: CASSPRTETSSYEQYF. CDR3 DNA sequence: TGTGCCAGCTCACCTCGGACAGAAACAAGCTCCTACGAGCAGTACTTC. The entire variable domain, with the rest obtained from reference TRBV18 and TRBJ2-7, is as follows: NAGVMQNPRHLVRRRGQEARLRCSPMKGHSHVYWYRQLPEEGLKFMVYLQKENIIDESGMPKERFSAEFPKEGPSILRIQQVVRGDSAAYFCASSPRTETSSYEQYFGPGTRLTVT.

This clone was detected a few times. This chain's CDR3 is CASSLSGSYEQFF. In DNA form, the CDR3 reads TGTGCCAGCAGTTTATCTGGGAGCTATGAGCAGTTCTTC. V and J are TRBV27 and TRBJ2-1; tentative D call: TRBD2 (5 bases). The germline V gene has CDR1 MNHEY and CDR2 SMNVEV (reference sequence). Trimming removed 0 bases from V and 8 bases from J, with 8 bases in between. CDR3 length: 13 amino acids.

This sequence joins TRBV5-1 and TRBJ2-3; maybe TRBD1 (6 bases). This CDR3 contains 15 residues. CDR1 and CDR2 (germline): SGHRS, YFSETQ. V gave up 0 bases and J gave up 3 bases, with 11 bases separating them. The CDR3 spells CASSLAQGMTDTQYF. CDR3 DNA: TGCGCCAGCAGCTTGGCCCAGGGGATGACAGATACGCAGTATTTT.

This sequence joins TRBV18 and TRBJ2-7; weak D call: TRBD2 (6 bases). With 4 bases removed from V and 4 bases from J, the gap between germline ends came to 14 bases. CDR3 length: 14 amino acids. The germline V gene has CDR1 KGHSH and CDR2 LQKENI. CDR3 DNA sequence: TGTGCCAGCTCACGGCTGGGGGAGGTATACGAGCAGTACTTC. Translating it yields CASSRLGEVYEQYF.

The rearrangement links TRBV5-4 to TRBJ2-3; 13 nucleotides align to TRBD2. Germline assignment: CDR1 SGHNT and CDR2 YYREEE (reference sequence). The V and J ends lost 4 bases and 2 bases, in that order; junction bases with no gene match: 7. This CDR3 has 17 amino acids. This CDR3 reads CASSVPGLAGNTDTQYF. CDR3 nucleotides: TGTGCCAGCAGCGTCCCGGGACTAGCGGGGAACACAGATACGCAGTATTTT.

V and J are TRBV15 and TRBJ1-2, with a tentative D call TRBD1 (6 bases). The CDR3 extends over 16 amino acids. Trimming cost V 1 base and J 4 bases, with 16 bases left between them. Per germline, CDR1 LNHNV and CDR2 YYDKDF (reference sequence). The CDR3 reads CATSRARGLAPYGYTF. In nucleotides, the CDR3 is TGTGCCACCAGCAGAGCCAGGGGCCTTGCCCCCTATGGCTACACCTTC.

The chain combines TRBV4-1 with TRBJ1-1; D gene ambiguous. Germline CDR1 reads MGHRA; CDR2 reads YSYEKL. The V and J ends lost 0 bases and 4 bases respectively, with 12 bases between them. The CDR3 runs to 15 residues. The CDR3 sequence: CASSQDKGRFTEAFF. CDR3 DNA: TGCGCCAGCAGCCAAGACAAGGGTAGGTTCACTGAAGCTTTCTTT.